Below are 6 T cell receptor beta chains sequenced from a single sample in a study of technical replicates of blood from a handful of donors. Produced via immunoSEQ multiplex PCR; TCRdb's table is partial and in-frame only. The sample has nearly 80,000 clones, about 93% seen once; the top ten hold 0.39%. The sequenced sample consisted of T cells isolated from PBMCs. The source is a human donor in good health.

The chain couples TRBV4-3 to TRBJ2-3; a weak D match, TRBD1 (6 bases). V shed 4 bases and J shed 2 bases, with 16 bases lying between them. In germline, CDR1 is LGHNA, CDR2 YSLEER. This CDR3 is 16 amino acids long. CDR3 sequence (DNA): TGCGCCAGCAGCCCCGCCCGCACAGGGACCACAGATACGCAGTATTTT. Protein: CASSPARTGTTDTQYF.

The rearrangement uses TRBV11-2 and TRBJ2-1; D is perhaps TRBD2 (6 bases). Germline V gene sequence: CDR1 SGHAT, CDR2 FQNNGV. The ends were cut back, 1 base at V and 3 bases at J, with 19 bases in the middle. The CDR3 loop spans 18 amino acids. CDR3 coding DNA: TGTGCCAGCAGCTTAGGGGTTAGGAGGGTGGGCATCTACAATGAGCAGTTCTTC. Translated, it gives CASSLGVRRVGIYNEQFF.

J is TRBJ2-7 and V is TRBV6-5; 9 positions match TRBD1. The trim removed 2 bases at V and 7 bases at J, leaving 6 bases unmatched. Germline CDR1 is MNHEY and CDR2 is SVGAGI. The CDR3 is 14 residues long. CDR3 residues: CASSYGTGSKEQYF. CDR3 nucleotides: TGTGCCAGCAGTTACGGGACAGGGTCGAAAGAGCAGTACTTC.

The chain is built from TRBV29-1 and TRBJ2-7; D possibly corresponds to TRBD1 (5 bases). The CDR3 is 15 residues long. The germline V and J ends were trimmed by 4 bases and 3 bases, with 19 bases remaining between them. Germline CDR1 and CDR2: SQVTM and ANQGSEA. CDR3: CSVGTGSFLYYEQYF. The CDR3 DNA reads as TGCAGCGTTGGAACAGGATCATTTTTATACTACGAGCAGTACTTC.

This clone was picked up one time. CDR3 DNA: TGTGCCAGCAGCCCCGCTCCGGGACAGGGGAAGGCCGGGGAGCTGTTTTTT. Translation: CASSPAPGQGKAGELFF. This rearrangement joins TRBV11-1 to TRBJ2-2, with 10 bases lining up with TRBD1. CDR1 is SGHAT and CDR2 is FQDESV in the germline V gene (reference sequence). The CDR3 runs 17 residues. V dropped 5 bases and J dropped 6; count of bases not matched to a gene: 12.

The chain has TRBV27 and TRBJ2-5, with TRBD1 identical over 8 bases. V shed 10 bases and J 3 bases; nucleotides not matched to a gene: 7. Germline lookup yields CDR1 MNHEY and CDR2 SMNVEV (reference sequence). CDR3 length: 13 residues. The CDR3 region is CATLDRVKETQYF. In DNA form, the CDR3 reads TGTGCCACACTGGACAGGGTTAAAGAGACCCAGTACTTC.